Following are 7 T cell receptor beta chains from one sample sequenced in a study of OX40 agonist ivuxolimab in advanced cancers. The repertoire was sequenced with immunoSEQ multiplex PCR; TCRdb's copy has only in-frame clones and lacks some. Of 75,000 to 80,000 clones in the sample, about 93% are singletons; the top ten hold roughly 22%. The sequences come from CD4+ or CD8+ T cells sorted from blood, collected in a trial of the OX40 agonist ivuxolimab. The receptor set was obtained from an adult with an advanced solid tumor such as melanoma, head and neck, liver or kidney cancer.

The chain combines TRBV13 with TRBJ2-1; D is perhaps TRBD1 (5 bases). V lost 6 bases and J 8 bases, leaving 8 bases between the germline ends. In germline, CDR1 is PRHDT, CDR2 FYEKMQ (reference sequence). The CDR3 is 11 amino acids. DNA for the CDR3: TGTGCCAGCAGTCAGGGTGATGAGCAGTTCTTC. It codes for CASSQGDEQFF. The variable domain in full, with the rest retrieved from reference TRBV13 and TRBJ2-1, is AAGVIQSPRHLIKEKRETATLKCYPIPRHDTVYWYQQGPGQDPQFLISFYEKMQSDKGSIPDRFSAQQFSDYHSELNMSSLELGDSALYFCASSQGDEQFFGPGTRLTVL.

The chain has TRBV6-5 and TRBJ1-3; D is unresolved. The length of the CDR3 is 14 residues. Germline V gene sequence: CDR1 MNHEY, CDR2 SVGAGI. Deletions cut 0 bases from V and 8 bases from J, with 11 bases between. Here the CDR3 reads CASSYSARRDTIYF. Written as DNA, the CDR3 is TGTGCCAGCAGTTACTCGGCCCGACGGGACACCATATATTTT.

This chain joins TRBV27 and TRBJ1-1, with D perhaps matching TRBD1 (5 bases). This CDR3 region has 14 residues. V was trimmed by 2 bases and J by 1 base, leaving 8 bases between them. CDR1 is MNHEY, CDR2 SMNVEV, per germline (reference sequence). The CDR3 protein is CASSLAGPNTEAFF. Written as DNA, the CDR3 is TGTGCCAGCAGTTTAGCAGGGCCGAACACTGAAGCTTTCTTT.

CDR3 in amino acids: CASSFQGALANEKLFF. In nucleotides, the CDR3 is TGTGCCAGCAGTTTCCAGGGGGCCTTGGCTAATGAAAAACTGTTTTTT. The rearrangement links TRBV6-5 to TRBJ1-4, with 8 bases fitting TRBD1. V trimming: 4 bases; J trimming: 3 bases; junction bases outside the gene matches: 7. The CDR3 covers 16 residues. Germline-derived CDR1 and CDR2 are MNHEY and SVGAGI.

This chain connects TRBV7-8 to TRBJ2-7; D is ambiguous. The CDR3 has 13 residues. CDR1 SGHVS and CDR2 FQNEAQ come from the germline V gene. V gave up 0 bases and J gave up 3 bases, with 6 bases separating them. CDR3 residues: CASSLALVYEQYF. CDR3 bases: TGTGCCAGCAGCTTAGCACTGGTCTACGAGCAGTACTTC.

The chain is built from TRBV5-4 and TRBJ2-1; D call uncertain. Trimming left V 0 bases short and J 10 bases short, with 5 bases between. The CDR3 is made up of 11 amino acids. Germline V gene lookup returns CDR1 SGHNT and CDR2 YYREEE (reference sequence). CDR3 region: CASSLGGEQFF. CDR3 DNA sequence: TGTGCCAGCAGCTTGGGGGGAGAGCAGTTCTTC.

This chain uses TRBV9 with TRBJ2-2; 9 bases align to TRBD2. The CDR3 runs 16 residues. V shed 3 bases, J shed 0 bases, and the junction held 3 bases outside the gene matches. Per the germline V gene, CDR1 is SGDLS and CDR2 is YYNGEE. The CDR3, as DNA: TGTGCCAGCAGCGCCCAGCGGGGGGCGAACACCGGGGAGCTGTTTTTT. Translated: CASSAQRGANTGELFF. Full variable domain (outside the CDR3, taken from reference TRBV9 and TRBJ2-2): DSGVTQTPKHLITATGQRVTLRCSPRSGDLSVYWYQQSLDQGLQFLIQYYNGEERAKGNILERFSAQQFPDLHSELNLSSLELGDSALYFCASSAQRGANTGELFFGEGSRLTVL.